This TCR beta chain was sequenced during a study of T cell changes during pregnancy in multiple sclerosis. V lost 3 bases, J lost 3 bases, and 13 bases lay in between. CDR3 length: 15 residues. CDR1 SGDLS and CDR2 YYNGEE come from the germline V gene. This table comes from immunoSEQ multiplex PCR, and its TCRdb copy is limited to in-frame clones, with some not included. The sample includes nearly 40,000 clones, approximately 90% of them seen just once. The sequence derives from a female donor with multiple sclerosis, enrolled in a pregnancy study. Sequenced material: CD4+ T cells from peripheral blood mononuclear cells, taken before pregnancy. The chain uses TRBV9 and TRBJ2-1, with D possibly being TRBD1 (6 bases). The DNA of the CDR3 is TGTGCCAGCAGCGGAGGGGGAGTGGGCTACAATGAGCAGTTCTTC. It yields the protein CASSGGGVGYNEQFF.